This T cell receptor (beta chain) was captured in a study of post-analysis software for immune sequencing data (dated by TCRdb to about 2015). About the full investigation: Disease courses on record covered relapsing-remitting, secondary progressive and progressive-relapsing multiple sclerosis, though some patients had no subtype annotation. Patient repertoires were compared against ten to twelve previously published healthy control repertoires from donors aged about 6 to 27 years. A subset of samples was prepared in parallel using single-end sample barcoding, then pooled and co-amplified after Illumina adapter ligation.

Points the paper makes about the study in general: Significantly lower normalized Chao1 diversity was found in multiple sclerosis patients than in controls, suggesting substantial peripheral T-cell clonal expansion. The control group was slightly older than the multiple sclerosis patient group. Strong co-clustering of samples prepared in the same batch was shown by direct clustering with F measure, prompting a batch-effect correction.

Note on this clonotype: The antigen it recognizes is unknown. Base qualities are not recorded, but no much larger clone differs from it by a single base.

The protocol used for the library was PCR. Sequencing used an Illumina HiSeq 2500. To reduce PCR and sequencing biases, unique molecular identifiers were built into the TCR beta cDNA libraries. Per 1 to 10 million input T cells, roughly 500,000 cDNA molecules were obtained, such that each molecule approximated one T cell. The same protocol used for the earlier healthy control dataset was applied to prepare and sequence the patient libraries. Within a given batch, samples were prepared together, multiplexed and sequenced on the same HiSeq lane. The study's processing was this. MIGEC handled the raw barcoded reads, throwing out single-read molecular identifier groups before consensus assembly and CDR3 extraction. VDJtools was used for post-analysis of the clonotype tables, and diversity was normalized by down-sampling every dataset to the size of the smallest sample. Repertoire overlap clustering matched CDR3 amino acid but not nucleotide sequences to correct batch-related cross-sample contamination. In-frame beta chains were kept once TCRdb had trimmed the public reads at Q25 with fastp and called clones with MiXCR. Merged by CDR3 protein, the rows form single entries marked with the most common genes and DNA. The V and J calls were determined by TCRdb, not by the authors. The sample contains fewer than 900,000 distinct CDR3 sequences, more than 45% of them found a single time. 4.9% of the sample is held by the ten biggest clonotypes.

To demonstrate the VDJtools post-analysis software, the study profiled TCR beta repertoires from the peripheral blood of 10 to 15 young patients with multiple sclerosis. The multiple sclerosis patients were children and adolescents between roughly 6 and 16 years of age. Sequencing used blood. The sequence was collected from a girl aged 5-17 years with multiple sclerosis.

CDR3 protein: CASSYKGTQETQYF. The nucleotide sequence is TGTGCCAGCAGCTATAAGGGGACCCAAGAGACCCAGTACTTC. Recombination joined TRBV13 with TRBJ2-5; the D gene cannot be resolved beyond TRBD1 or TRBD2, each matching 5 bases. The germline V gene encodes CDR1 PRHDT and CDR2 FYEKMQ (reference sequence). V is cut by 4 bases and J by 1 base, and the space between the germline ends is 10 bases. Inclusive of the bounding cysteine and phenylalanine, the CDR3 is 14 residues long. The read is trimmed to its CDR3 DNA, 42 bases read in frame from base 1.